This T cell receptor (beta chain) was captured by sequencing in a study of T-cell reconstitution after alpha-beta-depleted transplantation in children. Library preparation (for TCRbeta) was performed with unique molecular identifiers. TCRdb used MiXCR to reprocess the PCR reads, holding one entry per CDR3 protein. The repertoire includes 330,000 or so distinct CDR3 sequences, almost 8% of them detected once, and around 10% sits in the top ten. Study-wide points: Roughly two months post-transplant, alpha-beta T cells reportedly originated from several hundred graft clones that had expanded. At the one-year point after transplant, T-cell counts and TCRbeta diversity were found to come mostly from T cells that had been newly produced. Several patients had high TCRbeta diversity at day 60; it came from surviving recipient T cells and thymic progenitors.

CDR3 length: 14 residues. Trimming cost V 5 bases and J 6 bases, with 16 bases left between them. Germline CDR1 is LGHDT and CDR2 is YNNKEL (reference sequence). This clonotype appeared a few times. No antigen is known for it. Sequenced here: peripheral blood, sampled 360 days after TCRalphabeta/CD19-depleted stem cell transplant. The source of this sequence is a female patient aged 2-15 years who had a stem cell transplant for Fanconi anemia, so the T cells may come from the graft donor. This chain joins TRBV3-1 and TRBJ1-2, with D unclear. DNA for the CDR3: TGTGCCAGCAGCTACTACCGGCCCAGCGATGGCTACACCTTC. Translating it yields CASSYYRPSDGYTF.